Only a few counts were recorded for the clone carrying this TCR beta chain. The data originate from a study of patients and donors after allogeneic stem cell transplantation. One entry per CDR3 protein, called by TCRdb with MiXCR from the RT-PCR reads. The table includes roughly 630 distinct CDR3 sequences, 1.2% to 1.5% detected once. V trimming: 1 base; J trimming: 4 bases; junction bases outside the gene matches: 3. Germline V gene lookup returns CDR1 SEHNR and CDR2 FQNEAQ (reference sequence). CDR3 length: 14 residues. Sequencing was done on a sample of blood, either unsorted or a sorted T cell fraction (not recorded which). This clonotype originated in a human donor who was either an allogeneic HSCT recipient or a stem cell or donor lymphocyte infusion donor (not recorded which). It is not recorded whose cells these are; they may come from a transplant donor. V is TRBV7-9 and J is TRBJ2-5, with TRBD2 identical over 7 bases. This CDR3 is CASSLVVAGETQYF. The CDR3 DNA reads TGTGCCAGCAGCTTAGTAGTAGCGGGAGAGACCCAGTACTTC.